This TCR beta chain was sequenced during a study of cytomegalovirus exposure and HLA in healthy donors. Study-level results: Later analysis found that TCR beta chains associated with HLA were more clonally expanded than other, equally common chains. TCR beta V- and J-gene trimming, according to a later analysis, was linked to a missense DCLRE1C variant.

With 60 Vbeta and 13 Jbeta primers, the PCR was carried out. This table comes from immunoSEQ multiplex PCR, and its TCRdb copy is limited to in-frame clones, with some not included. The sample records 99,000 or so clones, around 9.1% being singletons. The junction had 4 bases not matched to a gene; V was cut back by 2 bases and J by 6 bases. CDR3 size: 13 residues. Germline CDR1 and CDR2: SQVTM and ANQGSEA. This clone was observed a few times. Its specificity is not known. The chain has TRBV29-1 and TRBJ2-1; 7 nucleotides match TRBD2. The receptor was derived from a man between 40 and 49 years old in good health and CMV-seropositive. The sequencing input was PBMCs. The CDR3: CSVERWEGNEQFF. The CDR3 region has the DNA TGCAGCGTTGAAAGGTGGGAGGGCAATGAGCAGTTCTTC.